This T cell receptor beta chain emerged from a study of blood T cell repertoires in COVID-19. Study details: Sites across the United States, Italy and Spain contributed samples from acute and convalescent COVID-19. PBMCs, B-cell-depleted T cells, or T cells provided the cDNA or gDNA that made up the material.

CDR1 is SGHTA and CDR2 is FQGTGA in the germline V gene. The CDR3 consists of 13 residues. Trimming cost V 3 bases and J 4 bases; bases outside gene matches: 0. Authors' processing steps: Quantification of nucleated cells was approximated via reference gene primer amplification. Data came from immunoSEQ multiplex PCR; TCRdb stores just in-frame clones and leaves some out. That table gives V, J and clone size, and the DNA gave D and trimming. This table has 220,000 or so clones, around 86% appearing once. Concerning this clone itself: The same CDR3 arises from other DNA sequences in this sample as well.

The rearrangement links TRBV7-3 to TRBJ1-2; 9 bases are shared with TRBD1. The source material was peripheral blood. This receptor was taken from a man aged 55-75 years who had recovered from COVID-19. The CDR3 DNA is TGTGCCAGCAGCTTGGGACAGGGCTATGGCTACACCTTC. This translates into CASSLGQGYGYTF.